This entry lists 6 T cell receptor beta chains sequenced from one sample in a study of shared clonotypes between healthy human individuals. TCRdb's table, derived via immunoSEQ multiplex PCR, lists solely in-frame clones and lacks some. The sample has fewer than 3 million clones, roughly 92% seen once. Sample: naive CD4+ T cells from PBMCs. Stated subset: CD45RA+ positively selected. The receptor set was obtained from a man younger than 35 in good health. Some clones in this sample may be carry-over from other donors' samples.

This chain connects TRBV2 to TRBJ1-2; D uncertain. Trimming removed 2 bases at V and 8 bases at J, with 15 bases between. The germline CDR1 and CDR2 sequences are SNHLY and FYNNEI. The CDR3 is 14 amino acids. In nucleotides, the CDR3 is TGTGCCAGCAGTGAAACCAGATTTCCGGGGGGCTACACCTTC. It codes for CASSETRFPGGYTF.

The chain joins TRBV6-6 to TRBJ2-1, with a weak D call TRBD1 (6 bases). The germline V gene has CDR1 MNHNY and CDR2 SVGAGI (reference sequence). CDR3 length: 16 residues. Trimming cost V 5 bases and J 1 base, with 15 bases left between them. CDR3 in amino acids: CASSGYRVGSYNEQFF. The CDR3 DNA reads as TGTGCCAGCAGTGGATACAGGGTTGGATCCTACAATGAGCAGTTCTTC.

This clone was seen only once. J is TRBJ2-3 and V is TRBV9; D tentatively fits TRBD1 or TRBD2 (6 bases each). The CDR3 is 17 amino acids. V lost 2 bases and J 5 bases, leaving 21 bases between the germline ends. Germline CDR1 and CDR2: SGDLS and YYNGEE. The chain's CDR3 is CASSVSTGTGVLDTQYF. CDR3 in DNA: TGTGCCAGCAGCGTTTCTACAGGGACGGGGGTGTTAGATACGCAGTATTTT.

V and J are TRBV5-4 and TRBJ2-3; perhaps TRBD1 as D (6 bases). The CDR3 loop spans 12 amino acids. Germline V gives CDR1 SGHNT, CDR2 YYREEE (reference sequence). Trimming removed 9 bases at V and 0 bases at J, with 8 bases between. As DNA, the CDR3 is TGTGCCACAGGACAGAGCACAGATACGCAGTATTTT. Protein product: CATGQSTDTQYF.

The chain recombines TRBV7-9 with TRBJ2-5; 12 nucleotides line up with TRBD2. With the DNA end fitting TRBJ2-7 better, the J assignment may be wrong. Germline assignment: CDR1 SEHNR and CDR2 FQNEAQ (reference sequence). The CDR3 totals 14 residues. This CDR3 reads CASSSSGGAYEQYF. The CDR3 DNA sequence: TGTGCCAGCAGCTCTAGCGGGGGGGCCTACGAGCAGTACTTC.

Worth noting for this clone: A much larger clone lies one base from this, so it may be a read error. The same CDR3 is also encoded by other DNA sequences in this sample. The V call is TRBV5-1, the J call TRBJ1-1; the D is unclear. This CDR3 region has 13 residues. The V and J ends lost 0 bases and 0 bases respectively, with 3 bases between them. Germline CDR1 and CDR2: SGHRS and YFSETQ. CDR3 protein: CASSLGVNTEAFF. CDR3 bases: TGCGCCAGCAGCTTGGGGGTGAACACTGAAGCTTTCTTT.